Below, 25 T cell receptor beta chains from the same sample are listed, as sequenced in a study of T cell responses to AZD1222 COVID-19 vaccine. TCRdb keeps only in-frame clones here, not all; method: immunoSEQ multiplex PCR. The data show over 110,000 clones, with roughly 90% seen just once and roughly 3.1% held by the top ten. The specimen was peripheral blood, collected on day 0 of AZD1222 vaccination. The receptor source for this set is an adult in good health.

This CDR3 is CASSPRLGTGGDLSETQYF. Here the CDR3 DNA reads TGTGCCAGCAGCCCTCGCCTGGGCACAGGGGGTGACTTGTCAGAGACCCAGTACTTC. The chain combines TRBV3-1 (or the pseudogene TRBV3-2) with TRBJ2-5; 8 bases are a match to TRBD1. The V gene end was trimmed by 4 bases and the J gene end by 4 bases; junction bases not matched to a gene: 20. The CDR3 is 19 residues long. Germline loops: CDR1 LGHDT, CDR2 YNNKEL (reference sequence).

The chain has TRBV9 and TRBJ2-1; TRBD2 agrees at 8 bases. The junction had 18 bases not matched to a gene; V was cut back by 4 bases and J by 0 bases. The germline CDR1 and CDR2 sequences are SGDLS and YYNGEE. The CDR3 is made up of 20 amino acids. The CDR3 region is CASSPGGLAGPRGSYNEQFF. DNA for the CDR3: TGTGCCAGCAGCCCCGGGGGGCTAGCGGGCCCCAGGGGCTCCTACAATGAGCAGTTCTTC.

V is TRBV2 and J is TRBJ2-7; D not certain. Trimming left V 4 bases short and J 2 bases short, with 12 bases between. Germline CDR1 is SNHLY and CDR2 is FYNNEI. The CDR3 is 14 residues long. CDR3 region: CASSGKQRPYEQYF. In DNA form, the CDR3 reads TGTGCCAGCAGTGGGAAACAGAGACCCTACGAGCAGTACTTC.

This clone was found once. The V and J genes are TRBV19 and TRBJ2-7, with 10 positions matching TRBD1. V was pared by 1 base and J by 5 bases, with 5 bases of the junction left unmatched. This CDR3 is built from 15 residues. Per the germline V gene, CDR1 is LNHDA and CDR2 is SQIVND (reference sequence). CDR3 sequence: CASSIGSGTGDEQYF. The CDR3 region has the DNA TGTGCCAGTAGTATAGGATCCGGGACAGGGGACGAGCAGTACTTC.

This chain uses TRBV9 with TRBJ2-5; D is undetermined. The CDR3 spans 15 residues. CDR1 is SGDLS and CDR2 is YYNGEE in the germline V gene. Trimming pared 0 bases from V and 1 base from J, leaving 10 bases between. CDR3 in amino acids: CASSVDPLPQETQYF. The CDR3 bases are TGTGCCAGCAGCGTAGATCCACTGCCCCAAGAGACCCAGTACTTC.

This chain joins TRBV7-2 and TRBJ2-2; D is possibly TRBD1 or TRBD2 (5 bases each). Trimming removed 5 bases from V and 6 bases from J, with 13 bases in between. The germline V gene encodes CDR1 SGHTA and CDR2 FQGNSA. This CDR3 comprises 14 residues. The CDR3 sequence: CASSPRPGPGELFF. As DNA, the CDR3 is TGTGCCAGCAGCCCGAGACCGGGACCCGGGGAGCTGTTTTTT.

This chain joins TRBV5-1 and TRBJ1-5; D uncertain. CDR1 and CDR2 (germline): SGHRS, YFSETQ. V was shortened by 0 bases and J by 5 bases, with 9 bases between the two germline ends. The CDR3 is 14 amino acids. The chain's CDR3 is CASSLEVYYQPQHF. Here the CDR3 DNA reads TGCGCCAGCAGCTTGGAGGTCTATTATCAGCCCCAGCATTTT.

The CDR3 is CASSPDRAGETQYF. The CDR3 bases are TGTGCCAGCTCACCGGACAGGGCTGGCGAGACCCAGTACTTC. The V call is TRBV18, the J call TRBJ2-5; 8 bases are shared with TRBD1. CDR3 length: 14 amino acids. Germline CDR1 reads KGHSH; CDR2 reads LQKENI. Germline trimming cut 3 bases from V and 5 bases from J; bases unmatched to any gene: 5.

The rearrangement joins TRBV18 to TRBJ1-2; TRBD1 agrees at 10 bases. CDR3 length equals 15 residues. The V gene end was trimmed by 5 bases and the J gene end by 2 bases; junction bases not matched to a gene: 5. Germline lookup yields CDR1 KGHSH and CDR2 LQKENI. The CDR3 is CASSETGQGNYGYTF. In DNA, the CDR3 is TGTGCCAGCTCAGAGACGGGACAGGGGAACTATGGCTACACCTTC.

The chain recombines TRBV30 with TRBJ1-2, with D unresolved. This CDR3 has 14 residues. Germline CDR1 reads GTSNPN; CDR2 reads SVGIG (reference sequence). Trimming removed 1 base at V and 5 bases at J, with 14 bases between. The CDR3 DNA reads TGTGCCTGGAGTGATTTAACACCGAAATATGGCTACACCTTC. This sequence encodes CAWSDLTPKYGYTF.

In this sample, this clone turned up once. This chain connects TRBV27 to TRBJ1-2; D gene uncertain. This CDR3 region has 13 residues. The germline gives CDR1 MNHEY, CDR2 SMNVEV (reference sequence). Deletions cut 3 bases from V and 0 bases from J, with 5 bases between. The CDR3: CASSFEANYGYTF. CDR3 bases: TGTGCCAGCAGTTTCGAAGCTAACTATGGCTACACCTTC.

J is TRBJ1-3 and V is TRBV28, with a tentative D call TRBD1 (5 bases). V dropped 6 bases and J dropped 4 bases, with 13 bases sitting between them. The CDR3 contains 14 residues. Germline lookup yields CDR1 MDHEN and CDR2 SYDVKM. This CDR3 reads CASRSPGPGNTIYF. CDR3 DNA sequence: TGTGCCAGCAGAAGTCCGGGACCGGGAAACACCATATATTTT.

The chain carries TRBV29-1 and TRBJ1-3; D call uncertain. Germline values: CDR1 SQVTM, CDR2 ANQGSEA. This CDR3 comprises 13 residues. Between the trimmed V and J ends, which lost 4 bases and 4 bases, there was a span of 11 bases. This CDR3 is CSVVFWAGNTIYF. The DNA of the CDR3 is TGCAGCGTTGTTTTCTGGGCCGGAAACACCATATATTTT.

This sequence joins TRBV30 and TRBJ1-4, with unresolved D. The V and J ends lost 6 bases and 0 bases respectively, with 8 bases between them. Germline V gives CDR1 GTSNPN, CDR2 SVGIG (reference sequence). CDR3 length: 13 residues. The CDR3 DNA is TGTGCCTGCAGTCTCGCAACTAATGAAAAACTGTTTTTT. Translation gives CACSLATNEKLFF.

The chain recombines TRBV7-3 with TRBJ2-3; D remains ambiguous. This CDR3 comprises 14 residues. The germline V gene has CDR1 SGHTA and CDR2 FQGTGA. V was pared by 0 bases and J by 2 bases, with 6 bases between. The chain's CDR3 is CASSLTQNTDTQYF. The CDR3 nucleotides read TGTGCCAGCAGCTTAACCCAAAACACAGATACGCAGTATTTT.

This clone was observed a single time. This rearrangement joins TRBV12-3 or TRBV12-4 to TRBJ1-1; D ambiguous. The CDR3 totals 13 residues. V was trimmed by 0 bases and J by 1 base, leaving 3 bases between them. The CDR3 coding sequence is TGTGCCAGCAGTTTAGCCAGGAACACTGAAGCTTTCTTT. Protein: CASSLARNTEAFF.

The chain has TRBV11-2 and TRBJ2-4; D unresolved. V was trimmed by 6 bases and J by 0 bases, leaving 9 bases between them. Germline V lookup: CDR1 SGHAT, CDR2 FQNNGV. The CDR3 is 14 amino acids. The CDR3 DNA is TGTGCCAGCAGTAAAGAGCTAGCCAAAAACATTCAGTACTTC. Its translation: CASSKELAKNIQYF.

V is TRBV30 and J is TRBJ1-6; D is unclear. With 3 bases removed from V and 9 bases from J, the gap between germline ends came to 18 bases. From germline, CDR1 is GTSNPN and CDR2 SVGIG (reference sequence). The CDR3 contains 15 residues. The CDR3 DNA sequence: TGTGCCTGGAGGAGGGAGGGCAGAAATGGTTCACCCCTCCACTTT. The encoded protein is CAWRREGRNGSPLHF. The variable domain in full, completed from reference TRBV30 and TRBJ1-6, reads SQTIHQWPATLVQPVGSPLSLECTVEGTSNPNLYWYRQAAGRGLQLLFYSVGIGQISSEVPQNLSASRPQDRQFILSSKKLLLSDSGFYLCAWRREGRNGSPLHFGNGTRLTVT.

The gene calls are TRBV10-3 and TRBJ1-2; D remains unclear. V was cut by 6 bases and J by 3 bases, with 11 bases left in between. This CDR3 has 13 residues. Looked up from germline, CDR1 is ENHRY and CDR2 is SYGVKD. CDR3 DNA sequence: TGTGCCATCAGGGTAGACTTATACTATGGCTACACCTTC. Translation: CAIRVDLYYGYTF.

The rearrangement joins TRBV19 to TRBJ1-1; TRBD1 matches at 12 bases. With V trimmed by 4 bases and J by 5 bases, 5 bases remained unmatched. This CDR3 has 15 amino acids. Germline V CDR1 and CDR2: LNHDA, SQIVND (reference sequence). The CDR3 DNA reads as TGTGCCAGTAGTACCCGGGACAGGGGGCTAACTGAAGCTTTCTTT. This codes for CASSTRDRGLTEAFF.

CDR3 sequence reads: CARSIGPPLAYYEQYF. The CDR3 DNA follows: TGTGCCAGAAGCATCGGTCCCCCCCTAGCCTACTACGAGCAGTACTTC. The rearrangement joins TRBV5-3 to TRBJ2-7, with D tentatively TRBD2 (5 bases). TRBV5-3 is treated as an ORF (open reading frame) with a function not yet certain. This CDR3 contains 16 residues. V was cut by 4 bases and J by 3 bases, with 20 bases left in between.

The chain recombines TRBV7-9 with TRBJ1-3, with 7 bases fitting TRBD1. This CDR3 is 16 amino acids long. Trimming at V came to 4 bases and at J to 0 bases, leaving 6 bases not matched to a gene. Germline V gene lookup returns CDR1 SEHNR and CDR2 FQNEAQ (reference sequence). This CDR3 is CASSWDSRFSGNTIYF. The CDR3 nucleotides are TGTGCCAGCAGCTGGGACAGCCGCTTCTCTGGAAACACCATATATTTT.

The chain recombines TRBV4-1 with TRBJ2-7, with D hard to call. The CDR3 sequence is 14 residues long. Deletions cut 4 bases from V and 4 bases from J, with 14 bases between. Germline loops: CDR1 MGHRA, CDR2 YSYEKL. As DNA, the CDR3 is TGCGCCAGCAGCCTTACCGGAAGCGAATACGAGCAGTACTTC. Translation gives CASSLTGSEYEQYF.

The gene calls are TRBV3-1 (or the pseudogene TRBV3-2) and TRBJ1-1, with D perhaps matching TRBD1 (6 bases). V lost 3 bases to trimming and J lost 4 bases, with 12 bases between them. Germline-derived CDR1 and CDR2 are LGHDT and YNNKEL (reference sequence). The CDR3 is made up of 14 amino acids. The CDR3 DNA reads TGTGCCAGCAGCCAGGGACATGGAGGCACTGAAGCTTTCTTT. It translates to CASSQGHGGTEAFF.

The chain is built from TRBV9 and TRBJ2-3, with D perhaps matching TRBD1 (5 bases). This CDR3 spans 17 amino acids. Germline lookup yields CDR1 SGDLS and CDR2 YYNGEE. Deletions cut 0 bases from V and 1 base from J, with 15 bases between. The DNA for the CDR3 is TGTGCCAGCAGCGTAGGGGCCAGGGCGACCCGCACAGATACGCAGTATTTT. Amino acid sequence: CASSVGARATRTDTQYF.